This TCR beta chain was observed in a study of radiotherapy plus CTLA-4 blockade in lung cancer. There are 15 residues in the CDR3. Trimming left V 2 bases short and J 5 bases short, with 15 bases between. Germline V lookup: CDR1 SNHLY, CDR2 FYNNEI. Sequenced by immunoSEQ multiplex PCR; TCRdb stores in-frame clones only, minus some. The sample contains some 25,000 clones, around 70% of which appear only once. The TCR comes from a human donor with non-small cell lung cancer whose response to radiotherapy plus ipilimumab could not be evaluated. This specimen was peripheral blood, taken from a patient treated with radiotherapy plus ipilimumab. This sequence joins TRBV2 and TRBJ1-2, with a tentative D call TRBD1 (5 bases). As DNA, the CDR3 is TGTGCCAGCAGTGAAAGGGACTGGGGTTTATATGGCTACACCTTC. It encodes CASSERDWGLYGYTF.